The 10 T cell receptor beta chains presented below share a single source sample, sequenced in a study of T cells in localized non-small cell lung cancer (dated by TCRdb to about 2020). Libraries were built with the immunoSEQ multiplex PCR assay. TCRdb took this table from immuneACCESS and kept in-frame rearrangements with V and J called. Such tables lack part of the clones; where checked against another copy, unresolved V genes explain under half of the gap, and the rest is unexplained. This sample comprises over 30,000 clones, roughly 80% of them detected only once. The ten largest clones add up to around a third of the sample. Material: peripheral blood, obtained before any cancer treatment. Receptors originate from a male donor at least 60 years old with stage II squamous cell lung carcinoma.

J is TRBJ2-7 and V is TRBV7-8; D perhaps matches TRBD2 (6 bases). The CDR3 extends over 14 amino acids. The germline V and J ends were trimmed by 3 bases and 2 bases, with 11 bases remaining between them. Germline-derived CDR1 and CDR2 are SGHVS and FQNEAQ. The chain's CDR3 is CASSLARETYEQYF. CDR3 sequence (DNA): TGTGCCAGCAGCTTGGCACGGGAGACCTACGAGCAGTACTTC.

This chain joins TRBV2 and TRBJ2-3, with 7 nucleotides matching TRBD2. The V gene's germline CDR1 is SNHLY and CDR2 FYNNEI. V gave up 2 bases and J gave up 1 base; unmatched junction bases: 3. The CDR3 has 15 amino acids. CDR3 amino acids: CASSENGLGTDTQYF. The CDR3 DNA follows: TGTGCCAGCAGTGAAAATGGACTAGGCACAGATACGCAGTATTTT.

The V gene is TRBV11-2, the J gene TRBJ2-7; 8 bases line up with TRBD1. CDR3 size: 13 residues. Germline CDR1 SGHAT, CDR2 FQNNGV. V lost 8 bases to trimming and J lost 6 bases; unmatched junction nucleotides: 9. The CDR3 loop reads CASGAGQGLEQYF. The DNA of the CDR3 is TGTGCCAGCGGGGCAGGACAGGGCCTCGAGCAGTACTTC.

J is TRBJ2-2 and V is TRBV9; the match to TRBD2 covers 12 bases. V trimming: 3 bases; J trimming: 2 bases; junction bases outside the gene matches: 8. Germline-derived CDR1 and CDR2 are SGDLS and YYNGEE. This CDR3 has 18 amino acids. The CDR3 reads CASSARLAGATNTGELFF. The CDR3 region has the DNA TGTGCCAGCAGCGCCCGACTAGCGGGGGCCACAAACACCGGGGAGCTGTTTTTT. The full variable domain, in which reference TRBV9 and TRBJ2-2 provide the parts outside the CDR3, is DSGVTQTPKHLITATGQRVTLRCSPRSGDLSVYWYQQSLDQGLQFLIQYYNGEERAKGNILERFSAQQFPDLHSELNLSSLELGDSALYFCASSARLAGATNTGELFFGEGSRLTVL.

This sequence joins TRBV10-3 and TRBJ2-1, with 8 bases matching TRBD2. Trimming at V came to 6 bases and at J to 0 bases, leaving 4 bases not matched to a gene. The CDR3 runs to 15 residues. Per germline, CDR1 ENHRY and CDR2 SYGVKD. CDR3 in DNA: TGTGCCATCAGCCGCGGGGGGAGCTCCTACAATGAGCAGTTCTTC. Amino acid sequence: CAISRGGSSYNEQFF.

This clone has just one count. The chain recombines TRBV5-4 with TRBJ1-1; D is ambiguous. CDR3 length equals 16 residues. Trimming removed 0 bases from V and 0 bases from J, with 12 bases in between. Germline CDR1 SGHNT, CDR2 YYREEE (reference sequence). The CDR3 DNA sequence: TGTGCCAGCAGCTTGGCCGGACGCATCATGAACACTGAAGCTTTCTTT. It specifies CASSLAGRIMNTEAFF.

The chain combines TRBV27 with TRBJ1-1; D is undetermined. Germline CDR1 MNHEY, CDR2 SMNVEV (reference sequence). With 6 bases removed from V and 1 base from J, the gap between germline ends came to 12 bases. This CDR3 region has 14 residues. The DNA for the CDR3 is TGTGCCAGCAGCTTGGGGTGGGGGAACACTGAAGCTTTCTTT. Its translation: CASSLGWGNTEAFF.

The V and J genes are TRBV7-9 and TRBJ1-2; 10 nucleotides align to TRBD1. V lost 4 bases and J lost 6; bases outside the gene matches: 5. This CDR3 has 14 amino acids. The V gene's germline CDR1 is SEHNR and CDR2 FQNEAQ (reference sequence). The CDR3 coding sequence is TGTGCCAGCAGCTCGACAGGGGGCACGGATGGCTACACCTTC. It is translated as CASSSTGGTDGYTF.

CDR3 nucleotide sequence: TGTGCCAGCAGTGCGGGCCAGGGAGTATATGGCTACACCTTC. This translates into CASSAGQGVYGYTF. The chain uses TRBV6-4 and TRBJ1-2; perhaps TRBD1 as D (5 bases). CDR3 length: 14 residues. With 4 bases removed from V and 5 bases from J, the gap between germline ends came to 14 bases. Germline V gene data show CDR1 as MRHNA and CDR2 as SNTAGT.

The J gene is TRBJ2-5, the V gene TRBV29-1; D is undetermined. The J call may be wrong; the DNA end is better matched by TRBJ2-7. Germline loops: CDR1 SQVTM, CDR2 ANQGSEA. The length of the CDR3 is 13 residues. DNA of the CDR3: TGCAGCCCCAAGGGATCTGGTGGTGGCGAGCAGTACTTC. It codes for CSPKGSGGGEQYF.